The T cell receptor (beta chain) under discussion was sequenced for a study of T cells in Graves' hyperthyroidism and ophthalmopathy. Study context: Pretreatment peripheral blood was obtained at initial diagnosis. Study findings and constraints: Appearing also in blood were most of the thyroid clonotypes expanded above 0.001. Classification by a 13 V-J model distinguished ophthalmopathy from stable hyperthyroidism.

This clonotype was counted at least ten times. Antigen: not known. There were TCR beta CDR3 regions amplified from RNA transcripts. HTBI primers were the set used in a first-round RT-PCR of the TCR CDR3. TCRdb re-called the multiplex PCR reads through MiXCR, storing one row per CDR3 protein. The profile covers some 460,000 distinct CDR3 sequences, with around 14% appearing a single time and roughly 7.7% taken by the ten largest. Stable hyperthyroidism: no ophthalmopathy progression over 18 months of follow-up. The CDR3 loop spans 16 amino acids. Between the trimmed V and J ends, which lost 6 bases and 2 bases, there was a span of 20 bases. Germline-derived CDR1 and CDR2 are DFQATT and SNEGSKA (reference sequence).

Material for sequencing was blood. This rearrangement joins TRBV20-1 to TRBJ1-5; no reliable D call. This TCR derives from a woman in her late teens or twenties with Graves' hyperthyroidism. The CDR3 nucleotides are TGCAGTGCCCGTCAGACGGATGCATCCCGCAATCAGCCCCAGCATTTT. Encoded protein: CSARQTDASRNQPQHF.